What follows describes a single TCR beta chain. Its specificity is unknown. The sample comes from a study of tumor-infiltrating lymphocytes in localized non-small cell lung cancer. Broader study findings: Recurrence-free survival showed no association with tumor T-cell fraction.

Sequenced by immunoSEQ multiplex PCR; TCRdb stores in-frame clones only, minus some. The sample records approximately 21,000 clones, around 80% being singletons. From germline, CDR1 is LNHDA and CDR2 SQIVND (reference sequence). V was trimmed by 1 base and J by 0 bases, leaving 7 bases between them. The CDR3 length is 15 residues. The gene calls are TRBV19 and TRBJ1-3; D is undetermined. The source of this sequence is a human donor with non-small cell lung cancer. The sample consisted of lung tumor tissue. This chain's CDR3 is CASSIGASSGNTIYF. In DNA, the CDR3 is TGTGCCAGTAGTATAGGGGCATCCTCTGGAAACACCATATATTTT.